This TCR beta chain derives from a study of OX40 agonist ivuxolimab in advanced cancers. As for the study in general: Dose-escalation patients had hepatocellular carcinoma, melanoma, renal cell or head and neck cancer. Study outcomes and limitations: The average count of expanded clones was higher among CD8+ T cells than among CD4+. Also showing low normalized T-cell clonal expansion were some of the nonresponders.

The germline CDR1 and CDR2 sequences are GTSNPN and SVGIG (reference sequence). Trimming at V came to 2 bases and at J to 16 bases, leaving 8 bases not matched to a gene. The CDR3 consists of 12 residues. The data were produced by immunoSEQ multiplex PCR, yet TCRdb's version contains in-frame clones alone and is incomplete. The sample has about 58,000 clones, around nine tenths seen once. The table lists this clone with a count of one. Antigen: not known. Autoimmune disease history or systemic immunosuppression led to patients being barred. The gene calls are TRBV30 and TRBJ2-2; 9 bases match TRBD1. The source of this sequence is an adult with an advanced solid tumor such as melanoma, head and neck, liver or kidney cancer. The starting material was CD4+ or CD8+ T cells sorted from blood, obtained in a trial of the OX40 agonist ivuxolimab. The CDR3 is CAWSLNGQGPFF. CDR3 DNA sequence: TGTGCCTGGAGTCTAAACGGACAGGGGCCGTTTTTT.